This T cell receptor (beta chain) came from a study of PD-1 blockade in classical Hodgkin lymphoma. Profiling relied on immunoSEQ multiplex PCR, and the TCRdb table lists in-frame clones only, not all of them. In the table there are about 40,000 clones, about 79% of which are singletons. Study-wide points: CD4+ TCR diversity rose significantly by C4D1, and CD8+ TCR diversity did not.

Each patient relapsed following autologous stem cell transplantation, and prior brentuximab vedotin exposure differed. Best response was recorded as complete response, partial response or progressive disease. Details on this clone: The antigen is unknown.

The length of the CDR3 is 14 residues. Germline lookup yields CDR1 LNHDA and CDR2 SQIVND (reference sequence). Trimming took 3 bases from V and 5 from J; bases not matched to a gene: 3. This chain connects TRBV19 to TRBJ2-2, with 7 bases fitting TRBD1. Sequenced here: peripheral blood mononuclear cells (PBMCs), sampled at baseline. The TCR was taken from a human donor with classical Hodgkin lymphoma. CDR3 sequence reads: CASSMGQQTGELFF. CDR3 DNA: TGTGCCAGTAGTATGGGACAGCAAACCGGGGAGCTGTTTTTT.